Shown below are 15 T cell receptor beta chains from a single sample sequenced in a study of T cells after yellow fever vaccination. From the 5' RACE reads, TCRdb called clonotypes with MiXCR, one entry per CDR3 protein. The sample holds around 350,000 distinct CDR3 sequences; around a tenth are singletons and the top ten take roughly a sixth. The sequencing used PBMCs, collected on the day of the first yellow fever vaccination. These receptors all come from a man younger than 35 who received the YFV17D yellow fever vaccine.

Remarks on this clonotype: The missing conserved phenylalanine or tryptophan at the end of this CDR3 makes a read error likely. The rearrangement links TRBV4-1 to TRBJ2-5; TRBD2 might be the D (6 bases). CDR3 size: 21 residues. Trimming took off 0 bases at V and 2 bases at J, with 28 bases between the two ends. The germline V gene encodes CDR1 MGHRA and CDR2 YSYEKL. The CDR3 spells CASSQEARRGKAIISQETQYS. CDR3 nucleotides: TGCGCCAGCAGCCAAGAAGCGAGGAGGGGCAAGGCAATTATTAGTCAAGAGACCCAGTACTCC.

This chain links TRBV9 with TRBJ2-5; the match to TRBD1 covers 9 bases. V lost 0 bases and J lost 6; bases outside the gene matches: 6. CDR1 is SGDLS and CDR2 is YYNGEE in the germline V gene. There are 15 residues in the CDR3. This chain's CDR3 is CASSVGGTGWQTQYF. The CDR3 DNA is TGTGCCAGCAGCGTAGGGGGGACAGGGTGGCAGACCCAGTACTTC.

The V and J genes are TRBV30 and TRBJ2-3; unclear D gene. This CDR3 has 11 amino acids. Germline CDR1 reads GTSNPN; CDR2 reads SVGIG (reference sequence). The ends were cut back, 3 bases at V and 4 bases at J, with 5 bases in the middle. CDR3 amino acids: CAWRWADTQYF. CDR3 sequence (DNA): TGTGCCTGGAGGTGGGCAGATACGCAGTATTTT.

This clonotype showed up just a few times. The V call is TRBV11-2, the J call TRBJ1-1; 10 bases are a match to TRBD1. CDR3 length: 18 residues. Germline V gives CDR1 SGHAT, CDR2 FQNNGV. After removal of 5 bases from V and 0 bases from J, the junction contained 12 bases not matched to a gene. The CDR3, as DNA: TGTGCCAGCAGCGGGAGACAGGGGGCGAGGATAATGAACACTGAAGCTTTCTTT. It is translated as CASSGRQGARIMNTEAFF.

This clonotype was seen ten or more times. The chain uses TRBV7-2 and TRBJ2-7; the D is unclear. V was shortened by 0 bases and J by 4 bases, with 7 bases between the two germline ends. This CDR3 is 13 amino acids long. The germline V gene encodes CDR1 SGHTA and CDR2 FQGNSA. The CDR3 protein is CASSLAEGYEQYF. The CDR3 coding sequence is TGTGCCAGCAGCTTAGCGGAAGGATACGAGCAGTACTTC.

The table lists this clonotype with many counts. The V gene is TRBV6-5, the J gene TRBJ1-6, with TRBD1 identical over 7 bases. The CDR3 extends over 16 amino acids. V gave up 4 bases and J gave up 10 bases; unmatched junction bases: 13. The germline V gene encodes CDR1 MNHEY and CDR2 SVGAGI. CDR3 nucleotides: TGTGCCAGCAGTTCTCGACAGGGTCAAGGGGTATCACCCCTCCACTTT. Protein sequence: CASSSRQGQGVSPLHF.

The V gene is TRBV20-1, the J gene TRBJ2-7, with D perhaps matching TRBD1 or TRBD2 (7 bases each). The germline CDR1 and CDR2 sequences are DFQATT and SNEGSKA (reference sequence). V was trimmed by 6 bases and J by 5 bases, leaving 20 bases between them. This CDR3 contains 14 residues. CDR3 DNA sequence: TGCAGTGCAAAGCGGGACAGCGGATCCCACGAGCAGTACTTC. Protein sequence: CSAKRDSGSHEQYF.

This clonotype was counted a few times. Written as DNA, the CDR3 is TGCGCCAGCAGCCCCGGGGATCGATTTTCACCCCTCCACTTT. Amino acids: CASSPGDRFSPLHF. V is TRBV4-1 and J is TRBJ1-6; D is unresolved. In germline, CDR1 is MGHRA, CDR2 YSYEKL. The CDR3 contains 14 residues. Trimming pared 4 bases from V and 9 bases from J, leaving 13 bases between.

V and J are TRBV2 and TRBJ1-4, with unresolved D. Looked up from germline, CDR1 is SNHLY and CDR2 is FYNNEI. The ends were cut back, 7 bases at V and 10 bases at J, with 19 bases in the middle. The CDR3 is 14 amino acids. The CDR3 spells CASKTESLGGKLFF. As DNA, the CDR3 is TGTGCCAGCAAGACTGAGAGCCTTGGAGGAAAACTGTTTTTT.

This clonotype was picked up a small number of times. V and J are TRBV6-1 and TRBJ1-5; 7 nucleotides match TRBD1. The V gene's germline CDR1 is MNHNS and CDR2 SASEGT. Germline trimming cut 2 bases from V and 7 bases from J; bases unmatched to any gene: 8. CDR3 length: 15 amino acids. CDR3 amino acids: CASSELGQGVQPQHF. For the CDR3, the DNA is TGTGCCAGCAGTGAATTGGGCCAGGGGGTCCAGCCCCAGCATTTT.

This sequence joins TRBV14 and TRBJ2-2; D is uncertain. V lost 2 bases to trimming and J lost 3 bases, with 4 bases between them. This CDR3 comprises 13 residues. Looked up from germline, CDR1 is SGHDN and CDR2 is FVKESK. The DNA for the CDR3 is TGTGCCAGCAGCCAACAGGACACCGGGGAGCTGTTTTTT. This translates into CASSQQDTGELFF.

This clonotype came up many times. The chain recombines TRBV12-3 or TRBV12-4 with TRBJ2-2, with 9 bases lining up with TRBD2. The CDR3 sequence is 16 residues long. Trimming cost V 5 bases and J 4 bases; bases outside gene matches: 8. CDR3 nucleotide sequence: TGTGCCAGCAGTCCGCGGGGGGGCCGTGGCACCGGGGAGCTGTTTTTT. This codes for CASSPRGGRGTGELFF.

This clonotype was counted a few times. CDR3 DNA sequence: TGCGCCAGCAGCGGATGGACAGGGCCTGAGACCCAGTACTTC. It translates to CASSGWTGPETQYF. This sequence joins TRBV5-1 and TRBJ2-5; 8 nucleotides agree with TRBD1. The CDR3 covers 14 residues. Losses at the gene ends were 4 bases for V and 5 bases for J; bases not matched to a gene: 7. Germline V gene lookup returns CDR1 SGHRS and CDR2 YFSETQ. Using reference TRBV5-1 and TRBJ2-5 for the parts outside the CDR3, the full variable domain is KAGVTQTPRYLIKTRGQQVTLSCSPISGHRSVSWYQQTPGQGLQFLFEYFSETQRNKGNFPGRFSGRQFSNSRSEMNVSTLELGDSALYLCASSGWTGPETQYFGPGTRLLVL.

This CDR3 is CASSQGLEGTEAFF. The CDR3, as DNA: TGTGCCAGCAGCCAGGGACTGGAGGGGACTGAAGCTTTCTTT. The V and J genes are TRBV4-2 and TRBJ1-1, with a weak D call TRBD1 (5 bases). V was clipped by 3 bases and J by 5 bases, with 13 bases between them. The CDR3 spans 14 residues. Germline V gene data show CDR1 as LGHNA and CDR2 as YNFKEQ.

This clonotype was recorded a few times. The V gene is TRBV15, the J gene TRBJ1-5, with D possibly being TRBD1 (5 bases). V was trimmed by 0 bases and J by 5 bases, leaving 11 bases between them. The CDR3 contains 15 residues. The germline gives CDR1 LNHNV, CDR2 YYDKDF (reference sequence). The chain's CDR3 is CATSRDGRDDQPQHF. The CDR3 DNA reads TGTGCCACCAGCAGAGATGGCAGGGATGATCAGCCCCAGCATTTT.